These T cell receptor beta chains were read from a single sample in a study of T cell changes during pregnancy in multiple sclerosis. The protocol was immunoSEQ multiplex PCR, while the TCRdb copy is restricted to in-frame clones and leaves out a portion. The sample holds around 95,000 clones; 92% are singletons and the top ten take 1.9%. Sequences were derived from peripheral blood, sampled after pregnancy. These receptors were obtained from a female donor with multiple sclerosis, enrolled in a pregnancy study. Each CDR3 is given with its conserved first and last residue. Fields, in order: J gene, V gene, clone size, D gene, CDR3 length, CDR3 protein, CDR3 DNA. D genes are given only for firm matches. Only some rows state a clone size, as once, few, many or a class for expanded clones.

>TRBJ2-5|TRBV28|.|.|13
CASSYQGLETQYF
TGTGCCAGCAGTTATCAGGGTCTGGAGACCCAGTACTTC
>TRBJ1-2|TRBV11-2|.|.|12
CASSDSGYGYTF
TGTGCCAGCAGCGACAGTGGCTATGGCTACACCTTC
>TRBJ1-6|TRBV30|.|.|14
CAWSFRGRDSPLHF
TGTGCCTGGAGTTTCCGGGGGAGGGATTCACCCCTCCACTTT
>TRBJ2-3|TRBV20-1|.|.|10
CSASLDTQYF
TGCAGTGCTAGCCTAGATACGCAGTATTTT
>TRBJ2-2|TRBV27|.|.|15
CASSFSRSDTGELFF
TGTGCCAGCAGTTTCTCTAGAAGTGACACCGGGGAGCTGTTTTTT
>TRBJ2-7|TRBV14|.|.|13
CASSHQIFYEQYF
TGTGCCAGCAGCCACCAGATCTTCTACGAGCAGTACTTC
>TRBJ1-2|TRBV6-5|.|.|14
CASSPRTGDYGYTF
TGTGCCAGCAGTCCACGGACTGGGGACTATGGCTACACCTTC
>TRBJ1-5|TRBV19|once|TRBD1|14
CASSIATGVQPQHF
TGTGCCAGTAGTATAGCCACAGGGGTTCAGCCCCAGCATTTT
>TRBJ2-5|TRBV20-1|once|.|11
CSELFQETQYF
TGCAGTGAACTCTTTCAAGAGACCCAGTACTTC
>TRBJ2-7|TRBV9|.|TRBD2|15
CASSVDLAGLHEQYF
TGTGCCAGCAGCGTAGATCTAGCGGGATTGCACGAGCAGTACTTC
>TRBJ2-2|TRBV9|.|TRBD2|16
CASSVDWTSGSGELFF
TGTGCCAGCAGCGTAGATTGGACTAGCGGGAGCGGGGAGCTGTTTTTT
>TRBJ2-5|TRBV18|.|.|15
CASSPRTGLQETQYF
TGTGCCAGCTCACCACGAACTGGACTCCAAGAGACCCAGTACTTC
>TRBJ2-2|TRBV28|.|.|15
CASKGTGTNTGELFF
TGTGCCAGCAAGGGGACCGGGACTAACACCGGGGAGCTGTTTTTT
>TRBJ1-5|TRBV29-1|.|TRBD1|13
CSVGDRGNQPQHF
TGCAGCGTGGGAGACAGGGGCAATCAGCCCCAGCATTTT
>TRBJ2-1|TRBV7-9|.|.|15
CASSPAGVSYNEQFF
TGTGCCAGCAGCCCAGCCGGGGTCTCCTACAATGAGCAGTTCTTC
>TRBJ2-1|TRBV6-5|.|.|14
CASSTGDSFNEQFF
TGTGCCAGCAGTACCGGTGACAGTTTCAATGAGCAGTTCTTC
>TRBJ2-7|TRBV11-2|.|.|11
CASSHSYEQYF
TGTGCCAGCAGCCACTCCTACGAGCAGTACTTC
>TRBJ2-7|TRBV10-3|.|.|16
CAISESISPKAYEQYF
TGTGCCATCAGTGAGTCTATTAGCCCTAAGGCCTACGAGCAGTACTTC
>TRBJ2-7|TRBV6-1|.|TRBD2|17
CASSDRASGTASYEQYF
TGTGCCAGCAGTGATAGAGCTAGCGGGACTGCTTCCTACGAGCAGTACTTC
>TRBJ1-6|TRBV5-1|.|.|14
CASSLAGVSSPLHF
TGCGCCAGCAGCTTGGCAGGGGTTAGTTCACCCCTCCACTTT
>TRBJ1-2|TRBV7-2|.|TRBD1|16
CASRKDRALAIYGYTF
TGTGCCAGCAGAAAGGACAGGGCCTTAGCCATATATGGCTACACCTTC
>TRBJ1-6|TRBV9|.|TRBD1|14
CASSVGDRNSPLHF
TGTGCCAGCAGCGTAGGGGACAGGAATTCACCCCTCCACTTT
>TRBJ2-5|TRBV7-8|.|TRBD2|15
CASSTRLAGVETQYF
TGTGCCAGCAGCACCCGACTAGCGGGAGTGGAGACCCAGTACTTC
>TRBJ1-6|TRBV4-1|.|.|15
CASSPMGTDNSPLHF
TGCGCCAGCAGCCCCATGGGCACCGATAATTCACCCCTCCACTTT
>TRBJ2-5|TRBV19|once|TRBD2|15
CASSHRTSGQETQYF
TGTGCCAGTAGCCATAGGACTAGCGGGCAAGAGACCCAGTACTTC
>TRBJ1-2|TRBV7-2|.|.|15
CASSLYMIGVYGYTF
TGTGCCAGCAGCTTATATATGATAGGGGTCTATGGCTACACCTTC
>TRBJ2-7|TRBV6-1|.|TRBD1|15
CASSDWDRGPYEQYF
TGTGCCAGCAGTGACTGGGACAGGGGACCCTACGAGCAGTACTTC
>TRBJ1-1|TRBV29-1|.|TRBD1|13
CSVSGQMNTEAFF
TGCAGCGTTTCGGGACAGATGAACACTGAAGCTTTCTTT
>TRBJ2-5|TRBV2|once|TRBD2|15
CASSARTSGKISQYF
TGTGCCAGCAGTGCAAGGACTAGCGGGAAGATCTCCCAGTACTTC
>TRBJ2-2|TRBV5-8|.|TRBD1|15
CASSQTGLYSGELFF
TGTGCCAGCAGCCAGACAGGGTTGTATTCGGGGGAGCTGTTTTTT
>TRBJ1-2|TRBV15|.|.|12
CATSLPWGAYTF
TGTGCCACCAGCCTACCCTGGGGCGCTTACACCTTC
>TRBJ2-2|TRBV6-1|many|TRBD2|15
CASSWTSGDTGELFF
TGTGCCAGCAGTTGGACTAGCGGGGATACCGGGGAGCTGTTTTTT
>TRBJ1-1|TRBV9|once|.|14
CASSVLGLNTEAFF
TGTGCCAGCAGCGTACTAGGCTTGAACACTGAAGCTTTCTTT
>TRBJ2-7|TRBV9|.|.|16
CASSPGSFRFSYEQYF
TGTGCCAGCAGCCCGGGTAGCTTTCGGTTCTCCTACGAGCAGTACTTC
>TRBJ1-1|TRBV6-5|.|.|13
CASSYGQNTEAFF
TGTGCCAGCAGTTACGGGCAGAACACTGAAGCTTTCTTT
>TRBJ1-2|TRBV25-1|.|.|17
CASSDSWQGISTYGYTF
TGTGCCAGCAGTGATAGTTGGCAGGGTATAAGTACATATGGCTACACCTTC
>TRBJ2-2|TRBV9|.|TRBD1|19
CASSSRDSSLFANTGELFF
TGTGCCAGCAGCTCGAGGGACAGTAGTTTATTCGCGAACACCGGGGAGCTGTTTTTT
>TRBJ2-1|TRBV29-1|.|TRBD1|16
CSADLSGDRGRQGQFF
TGCAGCGCCGACCTGAGTGGGGACAGGGGCCGCCAGGGGCAGTTCTTC
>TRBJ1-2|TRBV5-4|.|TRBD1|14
CAGLRQGPNYGYTF
TGTGCCGGACTTAGACAGGGGCCTAACTATGGCTACACCTTC
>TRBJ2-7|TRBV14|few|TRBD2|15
CASSQEGTSGREQYF
TGTGCCAGCAGCCAAGAGGGGACTAGCGGGAGAGAGCAGTACTTC
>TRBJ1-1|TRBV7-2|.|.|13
CASSFYGNTEAFF
TGTGCCAGCAGCTTTTACGGGAATACTGAAGCTTTCTTT
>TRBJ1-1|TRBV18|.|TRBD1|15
CASSPSTGMNTEAFF
TGTGCCAGCTCACCATCGACAGGGATGAACACTGAAGCTTTCTTT